The 21 T cell receptor beta chains presented below share a single source sample, sequenced in a study of T cell changes during pregnancy in multiple sclerosis. The repertoire was sequenced with immunoSEQ multiplex PCR; TCRdb's copy has only in-frame clones and lacks some. The sample lists about 32,000 clones, roughly nine tenths seen once, with more than 9.5% in the top ten. Here the sequenced sample was CD8+ T cells from peripheral blood mononuclear cells, taken in the third trimester of pregnancy. The receptors originated from a female donor with multiple sclerosis, enrolled in a pregnancy study.

The rearrangement joins TRBV9 to TRBJ1-2; tentative D call: TRBD1 (5 bases). Germline-derived CDR1 and CDR2 are SGDLS and YYNGEE. The CDR3 covers 12 residues. Trimming cost V 5 bases and J 5 bases, with 10 bases left between them. Written as DNA, the CDR3 is TGTGCCAGCAGGGATCGACAGTATGGCTACACCTTC. Translating gives CASRDRQYGYTF.

J is TRBJ2-2 and V is TRBV9, with 11 nucleotides matching TRBD1. The CDR3 is made up of 16 amino acids. The trim removed 4 bases at V and 4 bases at J, leaving 6 bases unmatched. Germline CDR1 SGDLS, CDR2 YYNGEE. CDR3: CASSTPGTGGTGELFF. CDR3 sequence (DNA): TGTGCCAGCAGCACCCCCGGGACAGGGGGCACCGGGGAGCTGTTTTTT.

The chain has TRBV27 and TRBJ2-1; 9 nucleotides line up with TRBD2. The CDR3 length is 15 residues. V lost 5 bases to trimming and J lost 3 bases; unmatched junction nucleotides: 5. The germline CDR1 and CDR2 sequences are MNHEY and SMNVEV (reference sequence). The CDR3: CASSEGLAGYNEQFF. The CDR3 nucleotides read TGTGCCAGCAGTGAGGGACTAGCCGGCTACAATGAGCAGTTCTTC.

This rearrangement joins TRBV29-1 to TRBJ1-1, with D possibly being TRBD1 (6 bases). The V gene lost 4 bases and the J gene lost 7 bases, with 10 bases spanning the gap. The CDR3 spans 11 residues. Germline loops: CDR1 SQVTM, CDR2 ANQGSEA. The CDR3 reads CSVGGGNEAFF. CDR3 nucleotides: TGCAGCGTTGGAGGGGGAAATGAAGCTTTCTTT. Variable domain in full (rest from reference TRBV29-1 and TRBJ1-1): SAVISQKPSRDICQRGTSLTIQCQVDSQVTMMFWYRQQPGQSLTLIATANQGSEATYESGFVIDKFPISRPNLTFSTLTVSNMSPEDSSIYLCSVGGGNEAFFGQGTRLTVV.

This chain links TRBV5-6 with TRBJ2-7; D not certain. The CDR3 is 14 amino acids. Trimming took 1 base from V and 0 from J, leaving 8 bases between them. Germline V CDR1 and CDR2: SGHDT, YYEEEE. The CDR3 loop is CASSLQVSSYEQYF. The DNA of the CDR3 is TGTGCCAGCAGCTTGCAAGTTAGCTCCTACGAGCAGTACTTC. Together with reference TRBV5-6 and TRBJ2-7, the CDR3 gives the full variable domain: DAGVTQSPTHLIKTRGQQVTLRCSPKSGHDTVSWYQQALGQGPQFIFQYYEEEERQRGNFPDRFSGHQFPNYSSELNVNALLLGDSALYLCASSLQVSSYEQYFGPGTRLTVT.

The chain uses TRBV2 and TRBJ1-2; D unclear. The V end was cut by 8 bases, the J end by 0 bases, with 19 bases between. The length of the CDR3 is 16 residues. From germline, CDR1 is SNHLY and CDR2 FYNNEI. This CDR3 is CASPRRLAEANYGYTF. CDR3 DNA: TGTGCCAGCCCACGAAGGTTGGCAGAGGCTAACTATGGCTACACCTTC.

This chain joins TRBV7-8 and TRBJ1-1; 7 positions agree with TRBD1. J gave up 8 bases and V 1 base, and 7 bases lay outside the gene matches. The CDR3 covers 14 residues. The V gene's germline CDR1 is SGHVS and CDR2 FQNEAQ. CDR3: CASSLGINRGEAFF. CDR3 DNA sequence: TGTGCCAGCAGCTTAGGGATTAACAGGGGCGAAGCTTTCTTT.

The V gene is TRBV9, the J gene TRBJ2-7; a weak D match, TRBD1 (6 bases). Germline V gene sequence: CDR1 SGDLS, CDR2 YYNGEE. The CDR3 extends over 15 amino acids. V dropped 4 bases and J dropped 2 bases, with 16 bases sitting between them. The CDR3 here is CASSPQSGTPYEQYF. Written as DNA, the CDR3 is TGTGCCAGCAGCCCCCAGTCCGGGACACCCTACGAGCAGTACTTC.

This chain joins TRBV9 and TRBJ2-2; D is unclear. Germline CDR1 reads SGDLS; CDR2 reads YYNGEE. The CDR3 has 14 residues. The V and J ends lost 2 bases and 2 bases respectively, with 7 bases between them. CDR3 nucleotides: TGTGCCAGCAGCGTTGGCGGAAACACCGGGGAGCTGTTTTTT. It specifies CASSVGGNTGELFF.

This clone is categorized as medium-sized. V usage is TRBV28 and J usage is TRBJ1-5; TRBD1 matches 10 bases. This CDR3 comprises 16 residues. Unmatched junction bases numbered 9, after V lost 5 bases and J lost 5 bases. Germline CDR1 is MDHEN and CDR2 is SYDVKM. The CDR3 bases are TGTGCCAGCAGTGTCCTCCCGGGACAGGGGCATCAGCCCCAGCATTTT. It is translated as CASSVLPGQGHQPQHF.

In nucleotides, the CDR3 is TGTGCTAGTGGTTCAAACTTGGACAGGGCTCACACTATGAACACTGAAGCTTTCTTT. As protein: CASGSNLDRAHTMNTEAFF. This chain uses TRBV12-5 with TRBJ1-1; TRBD1 agrees at 8 bases. Germline V CDR1 and CDR2: LGHNT, FRNRAP. J lost 0 bases, V lost 4 bases, and 16 bases had no gene match. This CDR3 comprises 19 residues.

A word on this clone: The junction and the germline gene differ at one end; a read error may be behind it. Other DNA variants within this sample encode the same CDR3. This sequence joins TRBV29-1 and TRBJ1-1; possibly TRBD1 for D (5 bases). This CDR3 is 14 amino acids long. CDR1 SQVTM and CDR2 ANQGSEA come from the germline V gene. The CDR3 loop reads CSAPGAREGTEAFF. The CDR3 nucleotides are TGCAGCGCTCCCGGGGCCCGGGAGGGCACTGAAGCCTTCTTT.

This clone has just one count. The chain carries TRBV7-9 and TRBJ1-4, with 7 bases fitting TRBD1. With V trimmed by 5 bases and J by 6 bases, 6 bases remained unmatched. Germline-derived CDR1 and CDR2 are SEHNR and FQNEAQ (reference sequence). The CDR3 has 14 residues. CDR3 sequence: CASSGGQSHEKLFF. CDR3 DNA: TGTGCCAGCAGCGGGGGACAGAGCCATGAAAAACTGTTTTTT.

This chain joins TRBV4-1 and TRBJ1-1, with 10 bases fitting TRBD1. Germline lookup yields CDR1 MGHRA and CDR2 YSYEKL. V gave up 1 base and J gave up 1 base; unmatched junction bases: 3. The CDR3 consists of 16 residues. The chain's CDR3 is CASSQGQGAQNTEAFF. For the CDR3, the DNA is TGCGCCAGCAGCCAAGGACAGGGGGCGCAGAACACTGAAGCTTTCTTT.

J is TRBJ1-2 and V is TRBV7-9; D may be TRBD1 (5 bases). The CDR3 sequence is 14 residues long. Germline assignment: CDR1 SEHNR and CDR2 FQNEAQ (reference sequence). The ends were cut back, 1 base at V and 3 bases at J, with 9 bases in the middle. CDR3 in amino acids: CASSLVARDYGYTF. CDR3 DNA sequence: TGTGCCAGCAGCTTAGTGGCCAGGGACTATGGCTACACCTTC.

The V gene is TRBV5-1, the J gene TRBJ2-6; no clear D gene. Germline V gene sequence: CDR1 SGHRS, CDR2 YFSETQ. V lost 0 bases, J lost 0 bases, and 13 bases lay in between. This CDR3 has 18 residues. Here the CDR3 reads CASSLASGRHSGANVLTF. The CDR3 DNA reads as TGCGCCAGCAGCTTGGCCTCAGGCCGACACTCTGGGGCCAACGTCCTGACTTTC.

This clone was observed once. The V call is TRBV7-6, the J call TRBJ1-4; TRBD1 agrees at 11 bases. The CDR3 contains 17 residues. After removal of 5 bases from V and 6 bases from J, the junction contained 11 bases not matched to a gene. The germline V gene encodes CDR1 SGHVS and CDR2 FNYEAQ. In DNA form, the CDR3 reads TGTGCCAGCAGCAAAGGACAGGGGGCGCCTAGTGATGAAAAACTGTTTTTT. Translation gives CASSKGQGAPSDEKLFF.

J is TRBJ1-1 and V is TRBV27; D is possibly TRBD1 (5 bases). CDR1 and CDR2 (germline): MNHEY, SMNVEV (reference sequence). V lost 3 bases and J 5 bases, leaving 10 bases between the germline ends. CDR3 length equals 13 residues. The DNA for the CDR3 is TGTGCCAGCAGTTTTACGGGGGGAACTGAAGCTTTCTTT. It translates to CASSFTGGTEAFF.

The chain joins TRBV28 to TRBJ1-2; 9 bases are shared with TRBD1. The V gene's germline CDR1 is MDHEN and CDR2 SYDVKM. CDR3 length: 15 residues. With 1 base clipped from V and 7 bases from J, the junction kept 7 bases outside the gene matches. This CDR3 is CASSLSRTGGGGYTF. The CDR3 DNA sequence: TGTGCCAGCAGTTTATCCCGTACAGGGGGCGGTGGCTACACCTTC.

The V gene is TRBV9, the J gene TRBJ1-2; TRBD1 matches 10 bases. The V and J ends lost 3 bases and 8 bases, in that order; junction bases with no gene match: 7. The CDR3 runs 14 residues. Germline CDR1 reads SGDLS; CDR2 reads YYNGEE. CDR3 region: CASSETGGAGGYTF. The CDR3 coding sequence is TGTGCCAGCAGCGAGACAGGGGGCGCAGGGGGCTACACCTTC. The whole variable domain, remainder taken from reference TRBV9 and TRBJ1-2, is DSGVTQTPKHLITATGQRVTLRCSPRSGDLSVYWYQQSLDQGLQFLIQYYNGEERAKGNILERFSAQQFPDLHSELNLSSLELGDSALYFCASSETGGAGGYTFGSGTRLTVV.

V is TRBV9 and J is TRBJ1-2; D may be TRBD1 (5 bases). Germline CDR1 is SGDLS and CDR2 is YYNGEE. The CDR3 covers 15 residues. The germline V and J ends were trimmed by 0 bases and 2 bases, with 11 bases remaining between them. The CDR3 region is CASSVGGARNYGYTF. CDR3 nucleotides: TGTGCCAGCAGCGTAGGCGGGGCCCGAAACTATGGCTACACCTTC.